The clone carrying this T cell receptor (beta chain) showed up just a few times. Antigen specificity is unknown. The sample belongs to a study of cytomegalovirus exposure and HLA in healthy donors. Study outcomes and limitations: Later genetic work tied a missense DCLRE1C variant to beta-chain V and J trimming.

The PCR used 60 Vbeta and 13 Jbeta primers. Here immunoSEQ multiplex PCR was the method, and the copy in TCRdb shows in-frame clones only, minus some. The data hold about 130,000 clones, with about four fifths observed a single time. The CDR3 length is 14 residues. Germline V gene lookup returns CDR1 MGHRA and CDR2 YSYEKL. Trimming took 2 bases from V and 8 from J, leaving 15 bases between them. The chain carries TRBV4-1 and TRBJ1-2; tentative D call: TRBD1 (5 bases). Sequencing input: PBMCs. This TCR came from a man younger than 35 in good health and CMV-seronegative. The DNA for the CDR3 is TGCGCCAGCAGCCAACCCCAGGGACTTGGGGGCTACACCTTC. This sequence encodes CASSQPQGLGGYTF.